Many counts were recorded for the clone carrying this T cell receptor (beta chain). This entry is derived from a study of blood T cells in healthy people across ages. Primers used in a second PCR of roughly 7 to 12 cycles were a sample-barcoded 5' primer and a J-beta primer mix. TCRdb independently ran MiXCR on the 5' RACE reads; one entry per CDR3 protein. The sample lists roughly 700,000 distinct CDR3 sequences, around 49% occurring once. The V end lost 4 bases, the J end lost 6 bases, and 10 bases lay between the germline ends. The germline V gene has CDR1 MGHRA and CDR2 YSYEKL. The CDR3 contains 12 residues.

The chain couples TRBV4-1 to TRBJ2-7; D may be TRBD2 (5 bases). The sequenced sample consisted of blood. The receptor's source is a woman aged 60-75 years in good health. CDR3 sequence: CASSPYGVEQYF. The DNA for the CDR3 is TGCGCCAGCAGCCCCTACGGGGTCGAGCAGTACTTC.